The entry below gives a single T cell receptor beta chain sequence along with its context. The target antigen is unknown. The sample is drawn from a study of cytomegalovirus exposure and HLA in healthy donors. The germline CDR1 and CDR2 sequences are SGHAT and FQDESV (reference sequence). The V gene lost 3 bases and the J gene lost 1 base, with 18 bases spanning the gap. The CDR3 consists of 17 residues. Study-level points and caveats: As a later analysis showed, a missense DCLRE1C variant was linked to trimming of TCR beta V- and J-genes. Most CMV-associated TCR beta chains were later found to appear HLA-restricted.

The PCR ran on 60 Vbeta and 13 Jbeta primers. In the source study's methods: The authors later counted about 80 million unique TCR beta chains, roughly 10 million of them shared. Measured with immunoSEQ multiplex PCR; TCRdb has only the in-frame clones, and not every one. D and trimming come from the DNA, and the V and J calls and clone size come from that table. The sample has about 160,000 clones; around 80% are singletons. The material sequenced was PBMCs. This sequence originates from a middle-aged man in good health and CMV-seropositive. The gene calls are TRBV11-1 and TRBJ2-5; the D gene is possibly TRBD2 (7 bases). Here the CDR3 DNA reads TGTGCCAGCAGCTTGGAGGGGGGGACGACAGGCCAAGAGACCCAGTACTTC. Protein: CASSLEGGTTGQETQYF.